These 20 T cell receptor beta chains were all obtained from the same sample, sequenced in a study of T cell clonality in common variable immunodeficiency. Repertoires were generated with immunoSEQ multiplex PCR, while TCRdb's copy carries only in-frame clones and drops some. This table holds 45,000 to 55,000 clones with no singletons; the top ten claim 5.4%. What was sequenced was peripheral blood mononuclear cells. All receptors come from a person aged 18 to 75 in good health.

About this clone: The CDR3 goes on 3 residues after the read ends, and that part is filled in from the germline J gene. The chain couples TRBV19 to TRBJ2-2; a possible D gene is TRBD1 (6 bases). V dropped 8 bases and J dropped 1 base, with 14 bases sitting between them. Per germline, CDR1 LNHDA and CDR2 SQIVND (reference sequence). The CDR3 consists of 15 residues. Partial CDR3 DNA: TGTGCCAGTCAAATGGGGGCAGAGAACACCGGGGAG. Protein: CASQMGAENTGE. The entire CDR3 protein is CASQMGAENTGELFF.

This clone has a count of ten or more. The read finishes 3 residues shy of the CDR3 end, and the germline J gene is used to complete it. The chain combines TRBV19 with TRBJ2-2; tentative D call: TRBD1 (5 bases). The V end was cut by 1 base, the J end by 7 bases, with 13 bases between. Germline CDR1 LNHDA, CDR2 SQIVND (reference sequence). This CDR3 spans 15 amino acids. CDR3 loop: CASSIVNAGHGELFF. The DNA read from the CDR3 is TGTGCCAGTAGTATAGTCAACGCAGGGCACGGGGAG.

Ten or more counts support this clone. From the germline J gene comes the end of the CDR3, since the read stops 3 residues before it. The chain uses TRBV19 and TRBJ1-5; TRBD1 is a possible D gene (5 bases). The CDR3 runs to 13 residues. V lost 4 bases, J lost 7 bases, and 11 bases lay in between. Looked up from germline, CDR1 is LNHDA and CDR2 is SQIVND (reference sequence). The DNA read from the CDR3 is TGTGCCAGTAGTACGGGGGGTGAACAGCCC. It specifies CASSTGGEQP. The CDR3 in its entirety is CASSTGGEQPQHF.

This clone showed up many times. The read falls 3 residues short of the CDR3 end, and the missing part is taken from the germline J gene. The gene calls are TRBV20-1 and TRBJ2-7; 9 bases fit TRBD2. The CDR3 is 14 residues long. V dropped 4 bases and J dropped 4; count of bases not matched to a gene: 8. The germline CDR1 and CDR2 sequences are DFQATT and SNEGSKA (reference sequence). The part of the CDR3 DNA that was read is TGCAGTGCTAAGAGTAGCGGGAGAGGATACGAG. Translated, it gives CSAKSSGRGYE. The entire CDR3 protein is CSAKSSGRGYEQYF.

There are many counts of this clone. Sequencing ends 3 residues short of the CDR3 end; the germline J gene provides the rest. The J gene is TRBJ2-4, the V gene TRBV5-4, with D hard to call. CDR3 size: 12 residues. Trimming stripped 2 bases from V and 7 bases from J, with 7 bases between. Germline V lookup: CDR1 SGHNT, CDR2 YYREEE (reference sequence). The CDR3 spells CASSFYLNIQYF. CDR3 DNA (partial): TGTGCCAGCAGCTTCTATCTGAACATT.

This clone was seen many times. The CDR3 goes on 3 residues after the read ends, and that part is filled in from the germline J gene. The chain employs TRBV19 and TRBJ2-5; unclear D gene. This CDR3 comprises 13 residues. Trimming shortened V by 6 bases and J by 6 bases, and 14 bases separated the two germline ends. Germline V CDR1 and CDR2: LNHDA, SQIVND (reference sequence). CDR3 sequence reads: CASSDTVRQTQYF. CDR3 DNA (partial): TGTGCCAGTAGCGACACAGTAAGACAGACC.

At least ten counts were recorded for this clone. The read finishes 3 residues shy of the CDR3 end, and the germline J gene is used to complete it. The chain uses TRBV18 and TRBJ2-7, with 9 bases identical to TRBD2. Per germline, CDR1 KGHSH and CDR2 LQKENI. CDR3 length: 15 residues. The J segment lost 3 bases and the V segment lost 1 base, leaving 4 bases of the junction unmatched. The CDR3 bases that were read are TGTGCCAGCTCACCACGGCGGGAGGGCCGCTACGAG. It is translated as CASSPRREGRYE. The full-length CDR3 reads as CASSPRREGRYEQYF.

This clone was seen at least ten times. The CDR3 end is not reached by the read, which stops 3 residues before it; the germline J gene fills it in. This sequence joins TRBV28 and TRBJ2-7; TRBD2 agrees at 9 bases. Germline V CDR1 and CDR2: MDHEN, SYDVKM. The CDR3 contains 16 residues. Trimming removed 4 bases from V and 2 bases from J; junction bases left unmatched: 9. Incomplete CDR3 DNA: TGTGCCAGCAGTTCCAAGGAAGCGGGAGGACCCTACGAG. This gives the protein CASSSKEAGGPYE. The complete CDR3 reads CASSSKEAGGPYEQYF.

This clone was seen at least ten times. The read comes to an end 3 residues before the CDR3 does, leaving the germline J gene to fill in the end. The chain uses TRBV20-1 and TRBJ1-2; the match to TRBD1 covers 8 bases. In germline, CDR1 is DFQATT, CDR2 SNEGSKA (reference sequence). The CDR3 is made up of 14 amino acids. Germline trimming cut 1 base from V and 7 bases from J; bases unmatched to any gene: 8. The part of the CDR3 DNA that was read is TGCAGTGCTAGAGTAGACAGGGGATTCGGTGGC. It is translated as CSARVDRGFGG. The full CDR3 is CSARVDRGFGGYTF.

This clone was observed at least ten times. The read ends 3 residues before the CDR3 terminus; that terminus is restored from the germline J gene. The chain has TRBV4-1 and TRBJ2-2, with TRBD2 identical over 7 bases. This CDR3 comprises 17 residues. The ends lost 1 base at V and 1 base at J; junction bases unmatched: 6. Germline V CDR1 and CDR2: MGHRA, YSYEKL. The part of the CDR3 DNA that was read is TGCGCCAGCAGCCAAGGTCTAGCGGAAAAGAACACCGGGGAG. It translates to CASSQGLAEKNTGE. The whole CDR3 reads CASSQGLAEKNTGELFF.

This clone showed up many times. Sequencing ends 3 residues short of the CDR3 end; the germline J gene provides the rest. The J gene is TRBJ1-4, the V gene TRBV5-6; possible D gene TRBD1, 6 bases. V was shortened by 3 bases and J by 9 bases, with 15 bases between the two germline ends. The germline gives CDR1 SGHDT, CDR2 YYEEEE. This CDR3 is 14 amino acids long. The CDR3 spells CASSSYGQFKKLFF. The DNA read from the CDR3 is TGTGCCAGCAGCTCCTACGGACAGTTTAAAAAA.

There are a few counts of this clone. Read coverage stops 3 residues before the CDR3 terminus; the germline J gene supplies the remainder. The chain links TRBV10-3 to TRBJ2-1; 11 bases match TRBD2. Germline V gene data show CDR1 as ENHRY and CDR2 as SYGVKD. This CDR3 comprises 15 residues. The ends lost 6 bases at V and 4 bases at J; junction bases unmatched: 5. The CDR3 bases that were read are TGTGCCATCAGCCAGACTAGCGGGGCTTACAATGAG. It yields the protein CAISQTSGAYNE. The complete CDR3 reads CAISQTSGAYNEQFF.

This clone showed up many times. The CDR3 extends 3 residues past the end of the read, so its final part is completed from the germline J gene. The chain combines TRBV14 with TRBJ1-3; D is unresolved. The CDR3 runs to 15 residues. Between the trimmed V and J ends, which lost 2 bases and 0 bases, there was a span of 8 bases. The V gene's germline CDR1 is SGHDN and CDR2 FVKESK. CDR3: CASSQLVASGNTIYF. CDR3 DNA, as far as it was read: TGTGCCAGCAGCCAACTGGTGGCCTCTGGAAACACC. Combining the CDR3 with reference TRBV14 and TRBJ1-3 gives the whole variable domain EAGVTQFPSHSVIEKGQTVTLRCDPISGHDNLYWYRRVMGKEIKFLLHFVKESKQDESGMPNNRFLAERTGGTYSTLKVQPAELEDSGVYFCASSQLVASGNTIYFGEGSWLTVV.

This clone came up many times. The read ends 3 residues early relative to the CDR3; the germline J gene fills the gap. The J gene is TRBJ1-5, the V gene TRBV29-1; 7 nucleotides align to TRBD1. With V trimmed by 4 bases and J by 6 bases, 9 bases remained unmatched. The CDR3 extends over 14 amino acids. Looked up from germline, CDR1 is SQVTM and CDR2 is ANQGSEA. CDR3 loop: CSVAAGGSGQPQHF. CDR3 DNA, as far as it was read: TGCAGCGTTGCCGCAGGGGGGAGCGGTCAGCCC.

This clone has ten or more counts. The CDR3 here is CSAPDRRGGGYEQYF. CDR3 DNA, as far as it was read: TGCAGTGCCCCAGACAGGAGGGGAGGGGGATACGAG. This chain uses TRBV20-1 with TRBJ2-7; D is possibly TRBD2 (7 bases). The observed sequence ends 3 residues before the CDR3 terminus, with the missing tail filled in from the germline J gene. The CDR3 contains 15 residues. Looked up from germline, CDR1 is DFQATT and CDR2 is SNEGSKA (reference sequence). V lost 6 bases and J lost 4, with 22 bases in between.

This clone was observed many times. The covered CDR3 bases are TGTGCCAGCAGTTACTGGGGCGGACAGAACACTGAA. Translating gives CASSYWGGQNTE. In full, the CDR3 reads CASSYWGGQNTEAFF. J is TRBJ1-1 and V is TRBV6-2 or TRBV6-3, with a possible D match to TRBD1 (5 bases). The CDR3 is cut off 3 residues early in the read; its end comes from the germline J gene. The germline V gene has CDR1 MNHEY and CDR2 SVGEGT. This CDR3 contains 15 residues. With 1 base removed from V and 1 base from J, the gap between germline ends came to 10 bases.

This clone was counted at least ten times. The sequenced fragment ends 3 residues before the CDR3 boundary, so the rest is inferred from the germline J gene. The chain carries TRBV6-1 and TRBJ1-2; a weak D match, TRBD1 (6 bases). Germline lookup yields CDR1 MNHNS and CDR2 SASEGT. The CDR3 consists of 14 residues. The sequenced part of the CDR3 DNA is TGTGCCAGCAGTGAAGCGCTGGGGGCGCGAGGC. As protein: CASSEALGARG. The full-length CDR3 reads as CASSEALGARGYTF.

This clone has a count of ten or more. The CDR3 end falls 3 residues outside the read, so it is completed with the germline J gene. The chain carries TRBV19 and TRBJ1-5, with 8 bases aligning to TRBD1. CDR3 length: 13 amino acids. Germline CDR1 reads LNHDA; CDR2 reads SQIVND (reference sequence). The V gene end was trimmed by 7 bases and the J gene end by 6 bases; junction bases not matched to a gene: 5. The CDR3 bases that were read are TGTGCCAGTAAAGACAGGGGTTTTCAGCCC. This encodes CASKDRGFQP. The CDR3, in full, reads CASKDRGFQPQHF.

This clone occurred many times. The CDR3 extends 3 residues past the end of the read, so its final part is completed from the germline J gene. Different DNA sequences within this sample yield the same CDR3. The rearrangement uses TRBV6-2 or TRBV6-3 and TRBJ1-5; 8 nucleotides align to TRBD1. CDR3 size: 14 residues. Germline V lookup: CDR1 MNHEY, CDR2 SVGEGT. The J segment lost 6 bases and the V segment lost 2 bases, leaving 3 bases of the junction unmatched. The sequenced part of the CDR3 DNA is TGTGCCAGCAGTTACGGAGACAGGGGTCAGCCC. Translating gives CASSYGDRGQP. The entire CDR3 reads CASSYGDRGQPQHF.

This clone has ten or more counts. The CDR3 extends 3 residues past the end of the read, so its final part is completed from the germline J gene. This chain joins TRBV20-1 and TRBJ1-2; TRBD1 is a possible D gene (6 bases). V was pared by 6 bases and J by 3 bases, with 14 bases between. The CDR3 has 13 amino acids. Germline V CDR1 and CDR2: DFQATT, SNEGSKA (reference sequence). The CDR3 bases that were read are TGCAGTGCCCTTCACAGGGTTGACTATGGC. This gives the protein CSALHRVDYG. In full, the CDR3 is CSALHRVDYGYTF.